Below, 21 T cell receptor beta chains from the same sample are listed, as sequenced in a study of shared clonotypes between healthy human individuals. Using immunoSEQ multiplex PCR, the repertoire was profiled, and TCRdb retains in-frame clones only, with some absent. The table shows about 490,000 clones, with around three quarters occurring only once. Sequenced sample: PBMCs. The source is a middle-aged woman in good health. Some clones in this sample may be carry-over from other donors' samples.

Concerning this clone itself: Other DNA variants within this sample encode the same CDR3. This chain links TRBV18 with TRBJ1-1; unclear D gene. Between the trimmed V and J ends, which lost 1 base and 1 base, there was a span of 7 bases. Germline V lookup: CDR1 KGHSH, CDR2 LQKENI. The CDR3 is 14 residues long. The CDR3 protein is CASSPRRENTEAFF. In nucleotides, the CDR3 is TGTGCCAGCTCACCACGACGGGAGAACACTGAAGCTTTCTTT.

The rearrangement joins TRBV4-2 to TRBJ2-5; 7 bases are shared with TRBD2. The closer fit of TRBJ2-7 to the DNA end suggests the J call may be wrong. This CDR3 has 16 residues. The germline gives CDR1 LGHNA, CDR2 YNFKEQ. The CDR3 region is CASSQELAVNSYEQYF. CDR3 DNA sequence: TGTGCCAGCAGCCAAGAGCTAGCGGTTAACTCCTACGAGCAGTACTTC.

The CDR3 bases are TGTGCCAGCAGCTTAATCACGGCGGGGGACAATGAGCAGTTCTTC. Its translation is CASSLITAGDNEQFF. The gene calls are TRBV7-9 and TRBJ2-1; 7 nucleotides agree with TRBD2. The germline V gene has CDR1 SEHNR and CDR2 FQNEAQ (reference sequence). V was clipped by 2 bases and J by 5 bases; unmatched bases: 6. The CDR3 is 15 residues long. The full variable domain, its missing parts supplied by reference TRBV7-9 and TRBJ2-1, is DTGVSQNPRHKITKRGQNVTFRCDPISEHNRLYWYRQTLGQGPEFLTYFQNEAQLEKSRLLSDRFSAERPKGSFSTLEIQRTEQGDSAMYLCASSLITAGDNEQFFGPGTRLTVL.

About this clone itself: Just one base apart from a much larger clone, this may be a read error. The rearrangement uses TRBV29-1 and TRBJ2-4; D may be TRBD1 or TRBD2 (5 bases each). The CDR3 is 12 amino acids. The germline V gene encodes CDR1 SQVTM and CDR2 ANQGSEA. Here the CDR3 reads CSGGSGKSIQYF. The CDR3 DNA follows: TGCAGCGGGGGGAGTGGCAAAAGCATTCAGTACTTC.

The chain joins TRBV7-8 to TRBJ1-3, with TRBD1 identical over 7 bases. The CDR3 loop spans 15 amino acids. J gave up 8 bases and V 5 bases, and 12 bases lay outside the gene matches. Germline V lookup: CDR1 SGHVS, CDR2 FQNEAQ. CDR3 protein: CASSLLTGKGDTIYF. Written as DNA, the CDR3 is TGTGCCAGCAGCCTCCTGACAGGGAAAGGAGACACCATATATTTT. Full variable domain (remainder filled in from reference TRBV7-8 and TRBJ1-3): GAGVSQSPRYKVAKRGQDVALRCDPISGHVSLFWYQQALGQGPEFLTYFQNEAQLDKSGLPSDRFFAERPEGSVSTLKIQRTQQEDSAVYLCASSLLTGKGDTIYFGEGSWLTVV.

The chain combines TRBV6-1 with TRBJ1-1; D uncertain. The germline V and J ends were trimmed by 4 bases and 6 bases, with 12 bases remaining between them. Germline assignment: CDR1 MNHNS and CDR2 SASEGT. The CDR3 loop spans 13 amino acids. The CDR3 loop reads CASSGRRVSEAFF. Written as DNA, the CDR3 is TGTGCCAGCAGTGGGCGGCGGGTTTCTGAAGCTTTCTTT.

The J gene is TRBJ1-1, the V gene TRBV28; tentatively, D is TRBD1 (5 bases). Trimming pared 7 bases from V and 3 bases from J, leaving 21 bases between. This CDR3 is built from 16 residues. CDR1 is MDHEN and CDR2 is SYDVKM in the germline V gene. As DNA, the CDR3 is TGTGCCAGCAATCGAGGGGCAGGGAGGGGATACACTGAAGCTTTCTTT. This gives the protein CASNRGAGRGYTEAFF. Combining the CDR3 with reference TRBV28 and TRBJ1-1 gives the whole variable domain DVKVTQSSRYLVKRTGEKVFLECVQDMDHENMFWYRQDPGLGLRLIYFSYDVKMKEKGDIPEGYSVSREKKERFSLILESASTNQTSMYLCASNRGAGRGYTEAFFGQGTRLTVV.

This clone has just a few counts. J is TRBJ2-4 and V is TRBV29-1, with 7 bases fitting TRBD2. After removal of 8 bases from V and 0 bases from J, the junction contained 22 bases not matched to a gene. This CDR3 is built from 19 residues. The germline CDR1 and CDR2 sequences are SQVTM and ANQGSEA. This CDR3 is CSPPGGGLDPSLAKNIQYF. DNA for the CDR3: TGCAGCCCCCCCGGCGGGGGACTCGACCCTTCACTAGCCAAAAACATTCAGTACTTC.

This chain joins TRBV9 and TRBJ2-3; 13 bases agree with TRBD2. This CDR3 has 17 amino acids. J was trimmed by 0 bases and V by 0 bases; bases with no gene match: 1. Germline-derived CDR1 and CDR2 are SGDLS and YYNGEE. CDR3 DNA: TGTGCCAGCAGCGTAGGACTAGCGGGAGGAAGCACAGATACGCAGTATTTT. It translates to CASSVGLAGGSTDTQYF.

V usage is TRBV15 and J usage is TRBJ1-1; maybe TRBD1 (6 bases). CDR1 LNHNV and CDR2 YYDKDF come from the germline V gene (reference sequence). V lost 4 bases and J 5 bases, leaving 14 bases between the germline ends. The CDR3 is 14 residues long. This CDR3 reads CATSKVQGLTEAFF. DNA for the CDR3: TGTGCCACCAGCAAAGTACAGGGTTTGACTGAAGCTTTCTTT.

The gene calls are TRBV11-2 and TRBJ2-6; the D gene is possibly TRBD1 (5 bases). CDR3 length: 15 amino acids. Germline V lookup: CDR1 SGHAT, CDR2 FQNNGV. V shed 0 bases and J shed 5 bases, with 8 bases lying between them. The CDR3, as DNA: TGTGCCAGCAGCTTAGATGGGGCCTGGGCCAACGTCCTGACTTTC. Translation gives CASSLDGAWANVLTF.

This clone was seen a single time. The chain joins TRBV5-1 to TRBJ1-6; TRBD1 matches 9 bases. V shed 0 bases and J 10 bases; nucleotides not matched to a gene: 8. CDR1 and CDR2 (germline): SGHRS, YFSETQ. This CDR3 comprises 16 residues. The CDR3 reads CASSLETGGSRSPLHF. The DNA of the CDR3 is TGCGCCAGCAGCTTGGAGACAGGGGGTTCTAGGTCACCCCTCCACTTT.

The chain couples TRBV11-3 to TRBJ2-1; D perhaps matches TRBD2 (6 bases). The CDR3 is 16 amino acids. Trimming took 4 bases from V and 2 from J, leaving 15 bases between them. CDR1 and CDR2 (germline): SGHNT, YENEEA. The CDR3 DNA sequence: TGTGCCAGCAGCTCAAGGTCTGGGGGGACCTACAATGAGCAGTTCTTC. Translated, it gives CASSSRSGGTYNEQFF.

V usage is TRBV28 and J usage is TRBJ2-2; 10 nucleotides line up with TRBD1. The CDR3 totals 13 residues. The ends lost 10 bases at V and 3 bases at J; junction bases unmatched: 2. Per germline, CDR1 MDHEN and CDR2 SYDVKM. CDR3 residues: CATGTGDTGELFF. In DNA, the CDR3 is TGTGCCACCGGGACAGGGGACACCGGGGAGCTGTTTTTT.

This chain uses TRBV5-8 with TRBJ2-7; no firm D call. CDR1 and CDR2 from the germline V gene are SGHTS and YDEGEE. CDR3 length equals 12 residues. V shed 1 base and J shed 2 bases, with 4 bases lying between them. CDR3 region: CASSLWAYEQYF. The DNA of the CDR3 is TGTGCCAGCAGCTTGTGGGCCTACGAGCAGTACTTC.

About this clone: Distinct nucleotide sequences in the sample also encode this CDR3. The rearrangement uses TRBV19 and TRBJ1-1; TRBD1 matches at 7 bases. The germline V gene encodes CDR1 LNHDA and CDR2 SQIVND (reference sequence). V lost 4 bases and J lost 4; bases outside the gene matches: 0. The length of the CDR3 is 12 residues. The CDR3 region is CASSNRGTEAFF. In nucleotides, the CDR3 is TGTGCCAGTAGTAACAGGGGCACTGAAGCTTTCTTT.

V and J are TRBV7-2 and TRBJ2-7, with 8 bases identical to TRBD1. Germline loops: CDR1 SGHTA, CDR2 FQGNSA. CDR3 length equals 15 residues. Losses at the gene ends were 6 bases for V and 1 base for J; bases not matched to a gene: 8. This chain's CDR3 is CASRDPGQGSYEQYF. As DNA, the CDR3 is TGTGCCAGCAGAGACCCCGGACAGGGTTCCTACGAGCAGTACTTC.

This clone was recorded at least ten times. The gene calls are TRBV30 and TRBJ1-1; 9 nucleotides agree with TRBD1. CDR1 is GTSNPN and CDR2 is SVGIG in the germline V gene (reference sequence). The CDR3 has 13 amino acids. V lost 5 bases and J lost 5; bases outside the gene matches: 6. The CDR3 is CAWAGQGFTEAFF. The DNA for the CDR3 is TGTGCCTGGGCGGGACAGGGTTTTACTGAAGCTTTCTTT. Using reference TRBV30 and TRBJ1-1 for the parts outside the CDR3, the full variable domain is SQTIHQWPATLVQPVGSPLSLECTVEGTSNPNLYWYRQAAGRGLQLLFYSVGIGQISSEVPQNLSASRPQDRQFILSSKKLLLSDSGFYLCAWAGQGFTEAFFGQGTRLTVV.

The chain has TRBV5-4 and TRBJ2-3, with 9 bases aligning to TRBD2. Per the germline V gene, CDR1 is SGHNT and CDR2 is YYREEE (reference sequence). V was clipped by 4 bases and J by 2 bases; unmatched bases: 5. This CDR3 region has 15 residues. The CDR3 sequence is CASSASSGNTDTQYF. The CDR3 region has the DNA TGTGCCAGCAGCGCATCTAGCGGGAACACAGATACGCAGTATTTT.

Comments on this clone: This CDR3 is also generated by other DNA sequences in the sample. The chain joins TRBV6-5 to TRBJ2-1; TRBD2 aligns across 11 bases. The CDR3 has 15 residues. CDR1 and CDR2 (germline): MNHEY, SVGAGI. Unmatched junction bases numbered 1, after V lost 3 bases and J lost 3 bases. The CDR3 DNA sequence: TGTGCCAGCAGTTATGGGACTAGCGGCTACAATGAGCAGTTCTTC. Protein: CASSYGTSGYNEQFF.

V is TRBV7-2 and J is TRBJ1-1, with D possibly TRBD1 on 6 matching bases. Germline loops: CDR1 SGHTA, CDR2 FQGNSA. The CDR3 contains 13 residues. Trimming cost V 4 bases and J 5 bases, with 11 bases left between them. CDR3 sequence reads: CASSSYDRTEAFF. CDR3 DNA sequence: TGTGCCAGCAGCTCATATGACAGGACTGAAGCTTTCTTT.